Below, 23 T cell receptor beta chains from the same sample are listed, as sequenced in a study of T-cell reconstitution after alpha-beta-depleted transplantation in children. Unique molecular identifiers were used to barcode this TCRbeta library. In TCRdb, the PCR reads were re-called with MiXCR into one record per CDR3 protein. This sample yields some 490,000 distinct CDR3 sequences, of which under 15% are seen a single time; 5% to 6% belongs to the top ten. The source was PBMCs from the stem cell graft donor, collected from the stem cell graft. The receptor source for this set is a human donor who donated a stem cell graft to a child with combined immunodeficiency.

The V gene is TRBV7-9, the J gene TRBJ1-1; 7 bases align to TRBD1. V lost 5 bases and J lost 3; bases outside the gene matches: 9. This CDR3 is built from 15 residues. The germline V gene has CDR1 SEHNR and CDR2 FQNEAQ (reference sequence). DNA for the CDR3: TGTGCCAGCAGCACATGGACAGGTAGGGACACTGAAGCTTTCTTT. Protein product: CASSTWTGRDTEAFF.

The J gene is TRBJ1-5, the V gene TRBV19; D not certain. This CDR3 contains 15 residues. The V gene lost 1 base and the J gene lost 5 bases, with 12 bases spanning the gap. From germline, CDR1 is LNHDA and CDR2 SQIVND (reference sequence). The DNA for the CDR3 is TGTGCCAGTAGTATAGGGGCGACGGTCGATCAGCCCCAGCATTTT. Its protein product is CASSIGATVDQPQHF. Together with reference TRBV19 and TRBJ1-5, the CDR3 gives the full variable domain: DGGITQSPKYLFRKEGQNVTLSCEQNLNHDAMYWYRQDPGQGLRLIYYSQIVNDFQKGDIAEGYSVSREKKESFPLTVTSAQKNPTAFYLCASSIGATVDQPQHFGDGTRLSIL.

This clonotype occurred a few times. The rearrangement links TRBV25-1 to TRBJ2-5, with D possibly TRBD1 on 5 matching bases. CDR3 length equals 12 residues. The germline gives CDR1 MGHDK, CDR2 SYGVNS. With 6 bases removed from V and 5 bases from J, the gap between germline ends came to 10 bases. CDR3 bases: TGTGCCAGCAGGACAGTGGGGGAGACCCAGTACTTC. Translating it yields CASRTVGETQYF.

This clonotype has just a few counts. This chain links TRBV7-3 with TRBJ2-1; possible D gene TRBD2, 6 bases. Germline CDR1 SGHTA, CDR2 FQGTGA. V gave up 4 bases and J gave up 10 bases, with 11 bases separating them. The CDR3 has 12 amino acids. For the CDR3, the DNA is TGTGCCAGCAGCTACGTGGCGGGGGAGCAGTTCTTC. Its protein product is CASSYVAGEQFF.

This clonotype showed up many times. V gene TRBV7-2 combines with J gene TRBJ2-1; weak D call: TRBD2 (6 bases). Germline V gene sequence: CDR1 SGHTA, CDR2 FQGNSA. Trimming cost V 0 bases and J 4 bases, with 13 bases left between them. This CDR3 has 16 residues. CDR3 residues: CASSLASGVLYNEQFF. CDR3 DNA sequence: TGTGCCAGCAGCTTAGCTTCGGGGGTCTTGTACAATGAGCAGTTCTTC.

V gene TRBV19 combines with J gene TRBJ2-7, with D maybe TRBD2 (5 bases). This CDR3 is built from 14 residues. The V end lost 5 bases, the J end lost 5 bases, and 16 bases lay between the germline ends. Germline V gives CDR1 LNHDA, CDR2 SQIVND (reference sequence). CDR3 coding DNA: TGTGCCAGTAGTCGGGATAGCCCAAGGGACGAGCAGTACTTC. This sequence encodes CASSRDSPRDEQYF.

A few counts support this clonotype. The rearrangement links TRBV29-1 to TRBJ2-5, with 9 nucleotides matching TRBD1. In germline, CDR1 is SQVTM, CDR2 ANQGSEA. V lost 6 bases, J lost 5 bases, and 7 bases stayed unmatched. The CDR3 contains 13 residues. CDR3 amino acids: CSVRGTGSETQYF. The CDR3 DNA follows: TGCAGCGTGAGAGGGACAGGGTCCGAGACCCAGTACTTC. Looking up the rest from reference TRBV29-1 and TRBJ2-5 gives the full variable domain: SAVISQKPSRDICQRGTSLTIQCQVDSQVTMMFWYRQQPGQSLTLIATANQGSEATYESGFVIDKFPISRPNLTFSTLTVSNMSPEDSSIYLCSVRGTGSETQYFGPGTRLLVL.

The V call is TRBV12-3 or TRBV12-4, the J call TRBJ2-7; TRBD1 matches at 9 bases. The ends lost 6 bases at V and 5 bases at J; junction bases unmatched: 11. The CDR3 consists of 15 residues. The CDR3 region has the DNA TGTGCCAGCAGAATTAGGGGACAGGGTGGAAACGAGCAGTACTTC. Amino acids: CASRIRGQGGNEQYF.

The V and J genes are TRBV12-3 or TRBV12-4 and TRBJ2-1; D is uncertain. This CDR3 contains 16 residues. V shed 3 bases and J shed 3 bases, with 15 bases lying between them. The CDR3 is CASSFGWVGDYNEQFF. Here the CDR3 DNA reads TGTGCCAGCAGTTTTGGATGGGTTGGGGACTACAATGAGCAGTTCTTC.

The chain is built from TRBV7-2 and TRBJ2-5; D gene ambiguous. Deletions cut 3 bases from V and 4 bases from J, with 12 bases between. Germline V gives CDR1 SGHTA, CDR2 FQGNSA. The CDR3 sequence is 14 residues long. CDR3 sequence reads: CASSLILLRETQYF. In DNA, the CDR3 is TGTGCCAGCAGCTTGATACTCCTCCGAGAGACCCAGTACTTC.

The gene calls are TRBV11-2 and TRBJ2-5, with D possibly matching TRBD1 (5 bases). The CDR3 has 13 residues. The V end was cut by 5 bases, the J end by 5 bases, with 12 bases between. Germline CDR1 SGHAT, CDR2 FQNNGV. This CDR3 is CASSRGHRETQYF. In nucleotides, the CDR3 is TGTGCCAGCAGCCGTGGACATCGGGAGACCCAGTACTTC.

At least ten counts were recorded for this clonotype. CDR3 in amino acids: CATSAQGGSYNEQFF. The CDR3 DNA reads as TGTGCCACCAGTGCTCAGGGTGGCTCCTACAATGAGCAGTTCTTC. The V and J genes are TRBV24-1 and TRBJ2-1, with D possibly being TRBD1 (5 bases). Trimming pared 5 bases from V and 0 bases from J, leaving 10 bases between. The CDR3 runs to 15 residues. The germline gives CDR1 KGHDR, CDR2 SFDVKD.

This clonotype was seen repeatedly, ten times or more. The V and J genes are TRBV27 and TRBJ2-3; D perhaps matches TRBD1 (5 bases). The CDR3 sequence is 15 residues long. Trimming left V 3 bases short and J 0 bases short, with 10 bases between. Germline values: CDR1 MNHEY, CDR2 SMNVEV (reference sequence). CDR3 protein: CASSFGQGSTDTQYF. The CDR3 nucleotides are TGTGCCAGCAGTTTTGGTCAGGGTAGCACAGATACGCAGTATTTT.

This clonotype was picked up many times. The V gene is TRBV29-1, the J gene TRBJ2-7; D is possibly TRBD2 (6 bases). The CDR3 has 13 amino acids. Germline assignment: CDR1 SQVTM and CDR2 ANQGSEA. With 6 bases removed from V and 3 bases from J, the gap between germline ends came to 15 bases. The CDR3 nucleotides read TGCAGCGTCATGGGGGGTAACTACTACGAGCAGTACTTC. Translating gives CSVMGGNYYEQYF.

The chain combines TRBV7-8 with TRBJ2-1, with D possibly TRBD2 on 6 matching bases. Trimming removed 2 bases from V and 6 bases from J, with 14 bases in between. The germline gives CDR1 SGHVS, CDR2 FQNEAQ. This CDR3 has 15 amino acids. CDR3 residues: CASSLNGWGVNEQFF. CDR3 nucleotide sequence: TGTGCCAGCAGCTTAAATGGATGGGGGGTCAATGAGCAGTTCTTC.

The table lists this clonotype with a few counts. The chain is built from TRBV29-1 and TRBJ2-7, with TRBD1 identical over 7 bases. The CDR3 sequence is 17 residues long. CDR1 and CDR2 (germline): SQVTM, ANQGSEA. With 6 bases clipped from V and 3 bases from J, the junction kept 20 bases outside the gene matches. The CDR3 region has the DNA TGCAGCGTCGAAAAGTCGGAGAACAGGGGTCCCGACTACGAGCAGTACTTC. Residues: CSVEKSENRGPDYEQYF.

This clonotype was seen repeatedly, ten times or more. The chain couples TRBV4-3 to TRBJ2-1; D is tentatively TRBD1 or TRBD2 (5 bases each). This CDR3 spans 14 amino acids. Per germline, CDR1 LGHNA and CDR2 YSLEER. V lost 3 bases to trimming and J lost 9 bases, with 15 bases between them. The CDR3 DNA reads as TGCGCCAGCAGCCAGGGGGTCACGATAAGTGAGCAGTTCTTC. This sequence encodes CASSQGVTISEQFF.

In this sample, this clonotype turned up many times. V and J are TRBV10-3 and TRBJ2-1; D may be TRBD1 (6 bases). This CDR3 is built from 15 residues. Germline V gives CDR1 ENHRY, CDR2 SYGVKD. Trimming took 3 bases from V and 3 from J, leaving 12 bases between them. This chain's CDR3 is CAISDSAGVYNEQFF. CDR3 bases: TGTGCCATCAGTGATAGCGCAGGGGTCTACAATGAGCAGTTCTTC.

The chain uses TRBV12-3 or TRBV12-4 and TRBJ1-1, with 7 bases identical to TRBD1. This CDR3 has 15 residues. J gave up 1 base and V 8 bases, and 10 bases lay outside the gene matches. CDR3 sequence reads: CASAAAWDRNTEAFF. The CDR3 DNA reads as TGTGCCAGCGCCGCTGCCTGGGACAGGAACACTGAAGCTTTCTTT.

Note on this clonotype: This may be a read error, as it is one base from a much larger clone. The chain couples TRBV12-3 or TRBV12-4 to TRBJ2-3; TRBD1 matches at 8 bases. This CDR3 is 14 amino acids long. The V segment lost 5 bases and the J segment 5 bases; nucleotides outside the gene matches: 6. The CDR3 region has the DNA TGTGCCAGCAGTCCGGACAGGGTTATAGATACGCAGTATTTT. As protein: CASSPDRVIDTQYF.

This chain uses TRBV5-6 with TRBJ2-7; 8 nucleotides match TRBD1. Per germline, CDR1 SGHDT and CDR2 YYEEEE. V lost 2 bases, J lost 3 bases, and 7 bases stayed unmatched. The CDR3 sequence is 15 residues long. CDR3 in DNA: TGTGCCAGCAGCTTAAATGGACAGGGATACTACGAGCAGTACTTC. Protein sequence: CASSLNGQGYYEQYF.

This chain joins TRBV5-1 and TRBJ2-6, with 8 nucleotides matching TRBD2. The germline V gene has CDR1 SGHRS and CDR2 YFSETQ. Losses at the gene ends were 5 bases for V and 0 bases for J; bases not matched to a gene: 10. The CDR3 loop spans 18 amino acids. The CDR3 is CASRRGGIMPSGANVLTF. CDR3 in DNA: TGCGCCAGCAGACGGGGGGGGATCATGCCCTCTGGGGCCAACGTCCTGACTTTC.

V is TRBV24-1 and J is TRBJ2-7; unclear D gene. Trimming pared 4 bases from V and 4 bases from J, leaving 10 bases between. CDR1 KGHDR and CDR2 SFDVKD come from the germline V gene. The CDR3 has 13 residues. The CDR3 here is CATSEAGAYEQYF. CDR3 sequence (DNA): TGTGCCACCAGTGAAGCCGGAGCTTACGAGCAGTACTTC.